Sequencing of this T cell receptor beta chain was carried out in a study of shared clonotypes between healthy human individuals. General observations from the study: Naive subsets usually exceeded memory subsets in estimated richness.

All of the donors resided in Nashville, Tennessee, and each was a Caucasian adult. Sorted-subset replicate PCRs used 150 to 200 ng of genomic DNA. This amount corresponded to tens of thousands of T cell genomes. Sequencing was performed with immunoSEQ multiplex PCR; in TCRdb, only in-frame clones are kept and a portion is missing. The sample includes roughly 2 million clones, roughly 95% of them seen just once. As concerns this clone: Its matching antigen is unknown.

The length of the CDR3 is 16 residues. J gave up 1 base and V 4 bases, and 8 bases lay outside the gene matches. Germline V CDR1 and CDR2: SGHRS, YFSETQ. V and J are TRBV5-1 and TRBJ2-3; 8 positions agree with TRBD1. This TCR came from a man between 18 and 29 years old in good health. Specimen: naive CD4+ T cells sorted from blood. The sample's subset: CD45RA+ positively selected. CDR3 in amino acids: CASSPGQGRRTDTQYF. DNA for the CDR3: TGCGCCAGCAGCCCCGGACAGGGTAGACGCACAGATACGCAGTATTTT.